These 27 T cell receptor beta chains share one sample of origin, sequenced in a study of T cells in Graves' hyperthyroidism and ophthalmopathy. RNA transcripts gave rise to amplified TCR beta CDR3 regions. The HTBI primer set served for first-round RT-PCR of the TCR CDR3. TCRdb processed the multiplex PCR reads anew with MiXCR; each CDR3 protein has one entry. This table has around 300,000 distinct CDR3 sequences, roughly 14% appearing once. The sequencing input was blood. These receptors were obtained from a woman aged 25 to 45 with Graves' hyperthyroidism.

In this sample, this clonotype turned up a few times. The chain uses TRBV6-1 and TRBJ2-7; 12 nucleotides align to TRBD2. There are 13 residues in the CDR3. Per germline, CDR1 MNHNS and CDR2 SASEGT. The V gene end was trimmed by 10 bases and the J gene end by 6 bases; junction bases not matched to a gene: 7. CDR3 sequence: CATRGLAGFEQYF. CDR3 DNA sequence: TGTGCCACCCGAGGACTAGCGGGGTTCGAGCAGTACTTC.

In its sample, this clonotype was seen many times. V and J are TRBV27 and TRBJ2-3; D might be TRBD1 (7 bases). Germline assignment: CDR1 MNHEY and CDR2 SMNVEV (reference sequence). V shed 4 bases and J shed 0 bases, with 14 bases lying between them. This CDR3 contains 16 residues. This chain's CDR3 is CASSYSTGRSTDTQYF. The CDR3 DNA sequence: TGTGCCAGCAGTTACTCGACAGGGAGGAGCACAGATACGCAGTATTTT.

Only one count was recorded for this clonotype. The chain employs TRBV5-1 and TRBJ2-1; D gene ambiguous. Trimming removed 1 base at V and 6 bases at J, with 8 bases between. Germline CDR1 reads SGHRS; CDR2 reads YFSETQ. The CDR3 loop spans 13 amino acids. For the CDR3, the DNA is TGCGCCAGCAGCTTGAAACAGTTCAATGAGCAGTTCTTC. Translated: CASSLKQFNEQFF.

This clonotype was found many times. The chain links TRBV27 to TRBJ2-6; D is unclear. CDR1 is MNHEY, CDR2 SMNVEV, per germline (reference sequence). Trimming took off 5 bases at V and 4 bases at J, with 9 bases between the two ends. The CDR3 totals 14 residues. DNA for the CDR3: TGTGCCAGCAGTCCCATGGGAGGGGCCAACGTCCTGACTTTC. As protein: CASSPMGGANVLTF. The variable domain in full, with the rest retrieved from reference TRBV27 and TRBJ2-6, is EAQVTQNPRYLITVTGKKLTVTCSQNMNHEYMSWYRQDPGLGLRQIYYSMNVEVTDKGDVPEGYKVSRKEKRNFPLILESPSPNQTSLYFCASSPMGGANVLTFGAGSRLTVL.

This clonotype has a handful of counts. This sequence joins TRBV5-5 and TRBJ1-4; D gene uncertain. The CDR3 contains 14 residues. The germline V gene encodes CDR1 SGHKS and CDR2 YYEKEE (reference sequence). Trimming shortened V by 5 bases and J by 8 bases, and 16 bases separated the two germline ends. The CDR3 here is CASSPSPMGEKLFF. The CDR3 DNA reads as TGTGCCAGCAGTCCCAGCCCCATGGGCGAAAAACTGTTTTTT.

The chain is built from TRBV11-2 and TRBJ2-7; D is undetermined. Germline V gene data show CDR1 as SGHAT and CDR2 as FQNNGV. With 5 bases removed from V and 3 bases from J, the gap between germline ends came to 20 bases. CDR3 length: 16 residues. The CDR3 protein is CASSLASDASHYEQYF. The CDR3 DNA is TGTGCCAGCAGCCTCGCCTCGGACGCGAGTCACTACGAGCAGTACTTC.

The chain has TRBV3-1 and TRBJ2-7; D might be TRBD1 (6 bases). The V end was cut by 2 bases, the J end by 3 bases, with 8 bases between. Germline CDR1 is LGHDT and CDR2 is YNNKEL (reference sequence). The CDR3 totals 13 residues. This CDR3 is CASSQRGYYEQYF. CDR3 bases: TGTGCCAGCAGCCAAAGGGGGTACTACGAGCAGTACTTC.

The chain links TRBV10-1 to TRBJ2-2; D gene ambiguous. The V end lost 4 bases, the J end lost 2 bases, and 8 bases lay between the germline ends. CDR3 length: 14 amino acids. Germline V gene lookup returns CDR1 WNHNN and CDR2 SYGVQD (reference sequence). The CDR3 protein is CASSASPNTGELFF. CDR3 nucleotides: TGCGCCAGCAGTGCTAGTCCCAACACCGGGGAGCTGTTTTTT.

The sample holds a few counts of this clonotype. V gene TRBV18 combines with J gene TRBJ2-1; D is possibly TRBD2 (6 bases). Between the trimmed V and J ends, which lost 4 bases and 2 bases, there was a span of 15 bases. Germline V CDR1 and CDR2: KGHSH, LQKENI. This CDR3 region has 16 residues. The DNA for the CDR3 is TGTGCCAGCTCACTTCTAGCGAAACCACCCTACAATGAGCAGTTCTTC. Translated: CASSLLAKPPYNEQFF.

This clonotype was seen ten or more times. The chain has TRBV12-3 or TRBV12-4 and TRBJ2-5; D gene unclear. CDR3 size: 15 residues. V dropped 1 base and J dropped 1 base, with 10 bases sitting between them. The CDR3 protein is CASSLGSGIQETQYF. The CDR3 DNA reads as TGTGCCAGCAGTTTAGGATCGGGCATCCAAGAGACCCAGTACTTC.

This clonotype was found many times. CDR3 nucleotides: TGTGCCAGCAGGGGGGACAGCTCCTACGAGCAGTACTTC. Translated, it gives CASRGDSSYEQYF. V and J are TRBV12-3 or TRBV12-4 and TRBJ2-7; the match to TRBD1 covers 7 bases. The CDR3 is 13 amino acids. V was pared by 6 bases and J by 0 bases, with 2 bases of the junction left unmatched.

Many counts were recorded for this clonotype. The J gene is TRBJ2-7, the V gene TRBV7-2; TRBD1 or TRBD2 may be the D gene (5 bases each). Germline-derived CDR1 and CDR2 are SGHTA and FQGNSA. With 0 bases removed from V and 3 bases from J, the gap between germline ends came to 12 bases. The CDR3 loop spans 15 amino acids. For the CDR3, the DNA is TGTGCCAGCAGCTTAGCCTCTCGGGGCGACTACGAGCAGTACTTC. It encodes CASSLASRGDYEQYF.

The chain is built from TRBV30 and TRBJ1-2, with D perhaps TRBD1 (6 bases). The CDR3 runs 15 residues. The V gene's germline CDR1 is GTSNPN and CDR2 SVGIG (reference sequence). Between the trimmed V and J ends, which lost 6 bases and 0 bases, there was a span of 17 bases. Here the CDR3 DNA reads TGTGCCTGCACCCCTGGGGGCCAAGCTAACTATGGCTACACCTTC. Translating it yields CACTPGGQANYGYTF.

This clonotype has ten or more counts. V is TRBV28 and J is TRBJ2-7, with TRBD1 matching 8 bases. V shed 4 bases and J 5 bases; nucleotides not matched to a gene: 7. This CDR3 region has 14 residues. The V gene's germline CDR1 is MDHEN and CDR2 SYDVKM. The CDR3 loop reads CASSSDRARNEQYF. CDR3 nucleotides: TGTGCCAGCAGTTCGGACAGGGCTAGAAACGAGCAGTACTTC.

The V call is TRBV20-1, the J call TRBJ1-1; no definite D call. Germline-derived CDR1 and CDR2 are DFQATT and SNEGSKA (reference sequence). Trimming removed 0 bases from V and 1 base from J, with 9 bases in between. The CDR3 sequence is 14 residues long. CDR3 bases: TGCAGTGCTAGAGATCTCTCGACGAACACTGAAGCTTTCTTT. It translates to CSARDLSTNTEAFF.

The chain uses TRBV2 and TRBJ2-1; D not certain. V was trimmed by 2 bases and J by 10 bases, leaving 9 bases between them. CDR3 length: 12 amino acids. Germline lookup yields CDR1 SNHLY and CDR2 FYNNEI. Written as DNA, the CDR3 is TGTGCCAGCAGTGAAAATCCGCGGGAGCAGTTCTTC. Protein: CASSENPREQFF.

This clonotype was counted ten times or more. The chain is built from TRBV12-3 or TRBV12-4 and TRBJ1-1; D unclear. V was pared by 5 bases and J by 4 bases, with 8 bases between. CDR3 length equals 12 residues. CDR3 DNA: TGTGCCAGCAGTCTTGGTCCCACTGAAGCTTTCTTT. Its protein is CASSLGPTEAFF.

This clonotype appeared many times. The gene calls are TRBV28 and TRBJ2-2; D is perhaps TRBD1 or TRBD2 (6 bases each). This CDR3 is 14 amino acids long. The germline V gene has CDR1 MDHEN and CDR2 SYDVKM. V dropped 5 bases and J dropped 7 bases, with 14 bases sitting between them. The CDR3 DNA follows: TGTGCCAGCAGTAATGCGGGACAAGGCGGGGAGCTGTTTTTT. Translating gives CASSNAGQGGELFF.

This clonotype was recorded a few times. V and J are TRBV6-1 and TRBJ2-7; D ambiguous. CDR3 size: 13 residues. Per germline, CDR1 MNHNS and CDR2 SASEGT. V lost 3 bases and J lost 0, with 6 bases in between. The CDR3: CASSDSLSYEQYF. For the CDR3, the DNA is TGTGCCAGCAGTGATAGCCTCTCCTACGAGCAGTACTTC.

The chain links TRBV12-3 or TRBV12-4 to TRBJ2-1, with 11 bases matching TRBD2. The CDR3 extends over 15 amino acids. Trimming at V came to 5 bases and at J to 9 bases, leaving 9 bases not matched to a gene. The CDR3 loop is CASSPILAGGAEQFF. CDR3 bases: TGTGCCAGCAGTCCAATTTTAGCGGGAGGGGCTGAGCAGTTCTTC.

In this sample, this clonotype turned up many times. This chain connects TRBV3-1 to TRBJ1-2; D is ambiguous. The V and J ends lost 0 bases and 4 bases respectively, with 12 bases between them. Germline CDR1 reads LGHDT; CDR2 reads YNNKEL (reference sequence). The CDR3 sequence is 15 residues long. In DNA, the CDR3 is TGTGCCAGCAGCCAAGACGGACGCGAGGGCTATGGCTACACCTTC. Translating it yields CASSQDGREGYGYTF.

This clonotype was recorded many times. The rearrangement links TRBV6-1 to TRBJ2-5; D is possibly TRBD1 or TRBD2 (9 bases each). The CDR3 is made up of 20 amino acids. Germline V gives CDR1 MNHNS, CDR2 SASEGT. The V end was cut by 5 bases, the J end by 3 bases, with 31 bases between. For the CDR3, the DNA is TGTGCCAGCAGTCCCATCGGACAGGGGTCCCAGACTAGCGGAAAAGAGACCCAGTACTTC. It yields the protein CASSPIGQGSQTSGKETQYF.

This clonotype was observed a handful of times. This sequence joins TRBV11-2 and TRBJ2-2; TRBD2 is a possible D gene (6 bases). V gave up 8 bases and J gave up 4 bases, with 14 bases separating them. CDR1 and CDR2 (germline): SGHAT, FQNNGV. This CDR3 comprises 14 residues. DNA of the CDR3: TGTGCCAGCGGGGGGAGAACAATCACCGGGGAGCTGTTTTTT. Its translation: CASGGRTITGELFF.

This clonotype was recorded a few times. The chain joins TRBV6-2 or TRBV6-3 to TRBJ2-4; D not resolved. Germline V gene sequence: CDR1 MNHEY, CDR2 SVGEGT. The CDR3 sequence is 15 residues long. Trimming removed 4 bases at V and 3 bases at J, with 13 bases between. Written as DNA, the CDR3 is TGTGCCAGCAGTTTTGGGATGCAGGTCAAAAACATTCAGTACTTC. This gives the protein CASSFGMQVKNIQYF.

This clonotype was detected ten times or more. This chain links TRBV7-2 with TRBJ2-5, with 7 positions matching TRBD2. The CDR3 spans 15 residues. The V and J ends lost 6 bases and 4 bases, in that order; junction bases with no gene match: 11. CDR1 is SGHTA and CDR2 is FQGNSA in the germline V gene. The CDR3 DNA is TGTGCCAGCAGTGTCCGATGGGGGGAGGGAGAGACCCAGTACTTC. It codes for CASSVRWGEGETQYF.

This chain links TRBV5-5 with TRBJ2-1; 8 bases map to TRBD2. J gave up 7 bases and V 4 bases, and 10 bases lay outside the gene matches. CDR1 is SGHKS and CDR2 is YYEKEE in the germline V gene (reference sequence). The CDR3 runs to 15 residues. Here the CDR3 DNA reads TGTGCCAGCAGCGTGGGACTAGGGGGTTTTAATGAGCAGTTCTTC. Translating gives CASSVGLGGFNEQFF.

CDR3 nucleotide sequence: TGCAGCACTGGCTTCACAGATACGCAGTATTTT. It encodes CSTGFTDTQYF. This rearrangement joins TRBV29-1 to TRBJ2-3; D call uncertain. CDR1 SQVTM and CDR2 ANQGSEA come from the germline V gene. CDR3 length equals 11 residues. Trimming cost V 8 bases and J 2 bases, with 8 bases left between them.